This T cell receptor beta chain was identified during a study of B cell selection in AIRE deficiency (dated by TCRdb to between 2018 and 2021). Context from the whole study: Researchers compared TCRbeta repertoires of sorted blood CD4+ conventional T cells and regulatory T cells in AIRE-deficient patients with those in healthy controls. The TCR-sequenced cohort comprised about 5 AIRE-deficient APECED patients and about 5 healthy control donors.

For sorting, regulatory T cells were defined as CD4+CD25hiCD127low/negative cells. The control samples were obtained from healthy donors who were not related to the patients. Tconv and Treg cells for TCRbeta sequencing were sorted on a FACSAria flow cytometer. Sorted cells were collected into 5-ml round-bottom polystyrene tubes, and dry cell pellets were frozen at -80°C before sequencing. This clone has a single count. The antigen it recognizes is unknown. It has no much larger one-base neighbor in the sample; base qualities were not kept. Broad study findings and their caveats: Among some 3,700 shared Treg TCRbeta sequences, roughly 30% were shared exclusively by healthy donors and under 10% exclusively by patients, which suggests that Treg selection is less efficient in the absence of AIRE. Shared Treg sequences had shorter CDR3s, reflecting a bias toward rearrangements with few non-templated nucleotide insertions. Sequencing covered only TCRbeta chains, and about two fifths of shared healthy-donor Treg sequences were also present in healthy Tconv, possibly due to differing TCRalpha chains. About a third of the Treg TCRbeta sequences shared among healthy donors were found in patient Tconv cells, which suggests that Treg-biased clones were diverted into the Tconv compartment. In AIRE-deficient patients, Tconv and Treg cells had TCRBV gene usage, CDR3 length and TCR diversity comparable to those in healthy donors.

From cysteine to phenylalanine, the CDR3 is 18 amino acids long. The kept DNA is CDR3 alone, 54 bases in frame from the first base. The junction carries 16 bases between V and J, which are trimmed by 0 bases and 0 bases respectively. CDR1 and CDR2, per the germline V gene (reference sequence), are MNHEY and SMNVEV. The immunoSEQ platform was used for TCRbeta chain sequencing. For the original study's pipeline: When Treg repertoires were pooled, 45,000 to 65,000 distinct TCRbeta sequences were obtained from patients and roughly 9.6x10^4 from healthy donors. Public Treg TCRbeta sequences were defined as those shared by two or more individuals and were then searched for in Tconv repertoires. To test for differences between groups, Mann-Whitney U tests with Bonferroni-Dunn correction were run in GraphPad Prism 7.03. In TCRdb, the immuneACCESS table is reduced to in-frame sequences with V and J assigned. These tables do not hold every clone; where another copy was compared, an unresolved V gene accounts for under half, and the others remain unexplained. V and J calls and clone size come straight from that table; D and trimming were deduced from the DNA. Recorded for this sample are around 22,000 clones; around 90% of them occurred a single time. The ten largest clones represent 1.4% of the sample.

The sample comprised CD4+CD25+ Tregs sorted from PBMCs. This receptor was identified in a human donor in good health. The chain is encoded by TRBV27 joined to TRBJ2-3; the D gene is tentatively TRBD1 or TRBD2, each matching 5 bases. The sequenced DNA is TGTGCCAGCAGTTTATCGGGACGGGGCCAGGGTAGCACAGATACGCAGTATTTT. Its protein product is CASSLSGRGQGSTDTQYF.